Listed here are 11 T cell receptor beta chains from one sample, sequenced in a study of memory CD4+ T cells and cytomegalovirus serostatus. Assay: immunoSEQ multiplex PCR; the TCRdb copy retains only in-frame clones and omits some. The sample lists some 58,000 clones, about 74% occurring once. Single viable CD3+CD4+CD8-CD45RO+ cells were sorted as the memory CD4+ T cells. Material for sequencing was memory CD4+ T cells from blood. The origin of the receptors is an adult in good health and CMV-seronegative.

This clone was seen a single time. J is TRBJ1-2 and V is TRBV5-4; D not certain. This CDR3 is 12 amino acids long. Per the germline V gene, CDR1 is SGHNT and CDR2 is YYREEE (reference sequence). V was cut by 0 bases and J by 7 bases, with 7 bases left in between. In DNA, the CDR3 is TGTGCCAGCAGCTTGGTAGATGGTGGCTACACCTTC. Translated: CASSLVDGGYTF. The entire variable domain, with the rest obtained from reference TRBV5-4 and TRBJ1-2, is as follows: ETGVTQSPTHLIKTRGQQVTLRCSSQSGHNTVSWYQQALGQGPQFIFQYYREEENGRGNFPPRFSGLQFPNYSSELNVNALELDDSALYLCASSLVDGGYTFGSGTRLTVV.

The chain is built from TRBV2 and TRBJ1-1; 8 nucleotides line up with TRBD1. This CDR3 is 12 amino acids long. Germline CDR1 SNHLY, CDR2 FYNNEI. V was clipped by 9 bases and J by 5 bases; unmatched bases: 5. CDR3 amino acids: CASRQGSTEAFF. DNA of the CDR3: TGTGCCAGTCGACAGGGGTCAACTGAAGCTTTCTTT.

V is TRBV6-1 and J is TRBJ2-7; no firm D call. V was clipped by 1 base and J by 4 bases, with 5 bases between them. This CDR3 region has 12 residues. Per germline, CDR1 MNHNS and CDR2 SASEGT. CDR3 sequence: CASSEVRYEQYF. CDR3 nucleotides: TGTGCCAGCAGTGAAGTAAGGTACGAGCAGTACTTC.

V and J are TRBV9 and TRBJ2-2; D is possibly TRBD1 (5 bases). CDR3 length equals 16 residues. With 2 bases removed from V and 3 bases from J, the gap between germline ends came to 14 bases. Per the germline V gene, CDR1 is SGDLS and CDR2 is YYNGEE. The CDR3 DNA reads as TGTGCCAGCAGCGTCTCTAGGGGATCCTACACCGGGGAGCTGTTTTTT. It encodes CASSVSRGSYTGELFF.

The rearrangement uses TRBV20-1 and TRBJ2-7; no clear D. The V gene's germline CDR1 is DFQATT and CDR2 SNEGSKA (reference sequence). V was cut by 5 bases and J by 5 bases, with 10 bases left in between. The CDR3 is made up of 11 amino acids. The CDR3 loop is CSAATGHEQYF. The CDR3 bases are TGCAGTGCTGCTACCGGGCACGAGCAGTACTTC.

The chain couples TRBV25-1 to TRBJ1-1, with D hard to call. V gave up 4 bases and J gave up 0 bases, with 9 bases separating them. This CDR3 comprises 14 residues. CDR1 and CDR2 from the germline V gene are MGHDK and SYGVNS. CDR3 region: CASSVTSVNTEAFF. In DNA form, the CDR3 reads TGTGCCAGCAGTGTTACTTCAGTGAACACTGAAGCTTTCTTT.

J is TRBJ2-7 and V is TRBV16, with a weak D call TRBD1 (6 bases). V lost 1 base and J 0 bases, leaving 10 bases between the germline ends. Germline values: CDR1 KGHSY, CDR2 FQNENV. This CDR3 has 15 residues. CDR3 in amino acids: CASSQYQGISYEQYF. The CDR3 DNA is TGTGCCAGCAGCCAATACCAGGGGATCTCCTACGAGCAGTACTTC. Based on the CDR3 plus reference TRBV16 and TRBJ2-7, the full variable domain is GEEVAQTPKHLVRGEGQKAKLYCAPIKGHSYVFWYQQVLKNEFKFLISFQNENVFDETGMPKERFSAKCLPNSPCSLEIQATKLEDSAVYFCASSQYQGISYEQYFGPGTRLTVT.

The chain uses TRBV25-1 and TRBJ2-3; D unresolved. The CDR3 has 17 amino acids. V was shortened by 4 bases and J by 2 bases, with 19 bases between the two germline ends. The germline CDR1 and CDR2 sequences are MGHDK and SYGVNS. CDR3 DNA: TGTGCCAGCAGTGGGATATCCAGGTACACCCTCACAGATACGCAGTATTTT. It codes for CASSGISRYTLTDTQYF.

This chain connects TRBV7-8 to TRBJ1-2, with a possible D match to TRBD1 (6 bases). Germline assignment: CDR1 SGHVS and CDR2 FQNEAQ. The V end was cut by 7 bases, the J end by 1 base, with 13 bases between. The CDR3 consists of 14 residues. The CDR3 sequence is CASTVDRLNYGYTF. The CDR3 coding sequence is TGTGCCAGCACCGTCGACAGGCTTAACTATGGCTACACCTTC. Full variable domain (rest looked up from reference TRBV7-8 and TRBJ1-2): GAGVSQSPRYKVAKRGQDVALRCDPISGHVSLFWYQQALGQGPEFLTYFQNEAQLDKSGLPSDRFFAERPEGSVSTLKIQRTQQEDSAVYLCASTVDRLNYGYTFGSGTRLTVV.

The chain carries TRBV5-1 and TRBJ2-3, with 7 positions matching TRBD2. V gave up 4 bases and J gave up 8 bases; unmatched junction bases: 13. From germline, CDR1 is SGHRS and CDR2 YFSETQ. The CDR3 is 15 amino acids. CDR3 region: CASSELAPSRGTQYF. The DNA of the CDR3 is TGCGCCAGCAGCGAACTAGCGCCAAGCCGGGGTACGCAGTATTTT.

This chain joins TRBV5-1 and TRBJ1-1; 9 bases are shared with TRBD1. Trimming removed 1 base from V and 2 bases from J; junction bases left unmatched: 6. This CDR3 has 16 residues. Germline CDR1 and CDR2: SGHRS and YFSETQ. CDR3 amino acids: CASSLWDRALNTEAFF. DNA for the CDR3: TGCGCCAGCAGCTTGTGGGACAGGGCCCTAAACACTGAAGCTTTCTTT.